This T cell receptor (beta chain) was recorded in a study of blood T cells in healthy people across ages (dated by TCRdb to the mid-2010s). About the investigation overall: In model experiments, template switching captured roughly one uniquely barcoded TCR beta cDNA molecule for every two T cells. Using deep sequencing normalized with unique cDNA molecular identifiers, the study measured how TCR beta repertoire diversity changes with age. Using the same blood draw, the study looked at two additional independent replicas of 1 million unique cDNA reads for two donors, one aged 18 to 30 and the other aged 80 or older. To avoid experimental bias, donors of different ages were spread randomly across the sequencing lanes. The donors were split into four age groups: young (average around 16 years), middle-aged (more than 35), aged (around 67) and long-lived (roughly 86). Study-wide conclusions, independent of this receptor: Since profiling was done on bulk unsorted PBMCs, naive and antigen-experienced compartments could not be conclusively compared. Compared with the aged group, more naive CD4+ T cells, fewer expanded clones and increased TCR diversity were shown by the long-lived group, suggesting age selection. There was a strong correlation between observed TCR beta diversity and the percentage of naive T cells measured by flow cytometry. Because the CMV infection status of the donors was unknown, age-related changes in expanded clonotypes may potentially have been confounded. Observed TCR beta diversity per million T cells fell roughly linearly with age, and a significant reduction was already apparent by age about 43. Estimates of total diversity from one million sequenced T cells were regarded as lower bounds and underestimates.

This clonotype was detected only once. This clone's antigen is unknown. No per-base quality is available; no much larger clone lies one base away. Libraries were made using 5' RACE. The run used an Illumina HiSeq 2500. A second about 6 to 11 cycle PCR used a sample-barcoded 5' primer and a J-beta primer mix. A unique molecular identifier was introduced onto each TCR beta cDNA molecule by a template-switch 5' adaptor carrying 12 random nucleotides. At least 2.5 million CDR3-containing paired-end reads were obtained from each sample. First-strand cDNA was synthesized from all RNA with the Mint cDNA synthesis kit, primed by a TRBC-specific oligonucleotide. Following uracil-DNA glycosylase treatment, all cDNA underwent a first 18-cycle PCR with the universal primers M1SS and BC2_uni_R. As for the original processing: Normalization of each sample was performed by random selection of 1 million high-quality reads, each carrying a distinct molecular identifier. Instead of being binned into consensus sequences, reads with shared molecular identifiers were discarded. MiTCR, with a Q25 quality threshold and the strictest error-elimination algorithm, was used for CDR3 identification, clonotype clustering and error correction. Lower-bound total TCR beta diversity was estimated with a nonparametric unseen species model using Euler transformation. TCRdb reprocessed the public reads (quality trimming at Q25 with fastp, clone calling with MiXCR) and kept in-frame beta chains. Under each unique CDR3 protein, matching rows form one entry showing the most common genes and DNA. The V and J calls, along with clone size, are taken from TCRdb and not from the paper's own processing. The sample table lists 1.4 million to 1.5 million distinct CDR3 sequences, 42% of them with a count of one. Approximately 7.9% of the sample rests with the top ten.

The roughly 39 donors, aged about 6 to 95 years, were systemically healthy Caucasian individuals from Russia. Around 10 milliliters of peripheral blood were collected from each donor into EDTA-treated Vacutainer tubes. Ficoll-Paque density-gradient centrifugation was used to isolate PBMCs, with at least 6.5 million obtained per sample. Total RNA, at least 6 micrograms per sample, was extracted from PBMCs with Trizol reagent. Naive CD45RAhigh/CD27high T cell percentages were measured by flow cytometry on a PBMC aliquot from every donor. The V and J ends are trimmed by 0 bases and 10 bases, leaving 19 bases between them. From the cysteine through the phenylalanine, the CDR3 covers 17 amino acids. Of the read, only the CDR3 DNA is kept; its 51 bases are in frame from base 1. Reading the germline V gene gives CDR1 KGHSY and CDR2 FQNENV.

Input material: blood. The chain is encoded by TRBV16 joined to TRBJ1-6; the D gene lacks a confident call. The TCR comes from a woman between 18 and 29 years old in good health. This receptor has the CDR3 CASSQSVGWWVESPLHF. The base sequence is TGTGCCAGCAGCCAATCGGTCGGGTGGTGGGTAGAATCACCCCTCCACTTT.